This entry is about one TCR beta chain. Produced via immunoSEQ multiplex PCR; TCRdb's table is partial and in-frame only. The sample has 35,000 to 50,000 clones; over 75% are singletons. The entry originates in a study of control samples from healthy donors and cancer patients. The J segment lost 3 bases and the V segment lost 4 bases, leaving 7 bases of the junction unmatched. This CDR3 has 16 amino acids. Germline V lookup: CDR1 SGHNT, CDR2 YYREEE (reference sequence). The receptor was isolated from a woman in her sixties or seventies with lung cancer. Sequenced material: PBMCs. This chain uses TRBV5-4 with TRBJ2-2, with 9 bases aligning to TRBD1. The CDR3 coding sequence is TGTGCCAGCAGCGGAGGACAGGGGAGTTACACCGGGGAGCTGTTTTTT. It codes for CASSGGQGSYTGELFF.